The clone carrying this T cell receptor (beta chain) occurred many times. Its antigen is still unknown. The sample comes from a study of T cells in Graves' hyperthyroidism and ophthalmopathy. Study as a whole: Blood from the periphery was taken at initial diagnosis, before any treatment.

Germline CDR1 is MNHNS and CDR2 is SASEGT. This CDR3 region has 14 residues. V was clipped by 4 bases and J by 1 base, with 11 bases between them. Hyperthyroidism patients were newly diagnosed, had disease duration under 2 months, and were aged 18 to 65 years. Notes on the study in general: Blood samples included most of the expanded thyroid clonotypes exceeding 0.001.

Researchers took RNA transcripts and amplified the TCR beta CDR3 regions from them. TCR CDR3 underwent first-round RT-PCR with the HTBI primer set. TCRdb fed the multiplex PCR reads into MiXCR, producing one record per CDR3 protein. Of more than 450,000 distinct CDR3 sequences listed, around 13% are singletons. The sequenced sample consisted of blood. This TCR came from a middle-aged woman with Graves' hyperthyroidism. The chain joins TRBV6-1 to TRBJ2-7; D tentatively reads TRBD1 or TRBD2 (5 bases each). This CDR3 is CASSGGYGSYEQYF. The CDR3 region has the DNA TGTGCCAGCAGTGGGGGGTATGGTTCCTACGAGCAGTACTTC.